The rows below give T cell receptor beta chains drawn from one sample of a study of cytomegalovirus exposure and HLA in healthy donors. Clones were sequenced by immunoSEQ multiplex PCR, and TCRdb holds only the in-frame ones, with some missing. Among approximately 150,000 clones, 68% were seen once, and the ten largest hold around 4.7%. Sequences were obtained from PBMCs. These receptors came from a man aged 60 to 75 in good health and CMV-seronegative. Both conserved end residues are part of each CDR3. The order of the fields is J gene, V gene, D gene, clone size, CDR3 protein, CDR3 DNA. The D gene is left open where the match is weak. Not all rows give a size; the values are once, few, many and, for expanded clones, a class.

J gene: TRBJ2-1; V gene: TRBV5-4; D gene: -; clone size: few; CDR3 protein: CASSLVGGVEQFF; CDR3 DNA: TGTGCCAGCAGCCTCGTAGGAGGGGTTGAGCAGTTCTTC
J gene: TRBJ1-4; V gene: TRBV5-1; D gene: TRBD1; clone size: -; CDR3 protein: CASSGDRANEKLFF; CDR3 DNA: TGCGCCAGCAGCGGGGACAGGGCGAATGAAAAACTGTTTTTT
J gene: TRBJ1-3; V gene: TRBV10-2; D gene: -; clone size: -; CDR3 protein: CASSDQGLSGNTIYF; CDR3 DNA: TGCGCCAGCAGTGACCAGGGCCTCTCTGGAAACACCATATATTTT
J gene: TRBJ2-5; V gene: TRBV6-6; D gene: -; clone size: few; CDR3 protein: CASSYATPQETQYF; CDR3 DNA: TGTGCCAGCAGTTACGCTACCCCTCAAGAGACCCAGTACTTC
J gene: TRBJ2-5; V gene: TRBV7-3; D gene: TRBD1; clone size: -; CDR3 protein: CASSHKGRDRQETQYF; CDR3 DNA: TGTGCCAGCAGCCACAAGGGCAGGGACAGACAGGAGACCCAGTACTTC
J gene: TRBJ1-5; V gene: TRBV6-4; D gene: -; clone size: -; CDR3 protein: CASSESWQGRNQPQHF; CDR3 DNA: TGTGCCAGCAGTGAATCGTGGCAGGGTCGCAATCAGCCCCAGCATTTT
J gene: TRBJ1-6; V gene: TRBV30; D gene: TRBD1; clone size: -; CDR3 protein: CAWAGTDNSPLHF; CDR3 DNA: TGTGCCTGGGCCGGGACAGATAATTCACCCCTCCACTTT
J gene: TRBJ1-3; V gene: TRBV5-1; D gene: -; clone size: -; CDR3 protein: CASSLALGGGNTIYF; CDR3 DNA: TGCGCCAGCAGCTTGGCTCTGGGGGGAGGAAACACCATATATTTT
J gene: TRBJ2-5; V gene: TRBV5-8; D gene: -; clone size: -; CDR3 protein: CASSRPGGSSWEQYF; CDR3 DNA: TGTGCCAGCAGCCGCCCAGGTGGTAGTTCTTGGGAGCAGTACTTC
J gene: TRBJ2-1; V gene: TRBV7-9; D gene: -; clone size: -; CDR3 protein: CASSLDGGYNEQFF; CDR3 DNA: TGTGCCAGCAGCTTAGATGGGGGGTACAATGAGCAGTTCTTC
J gene: TRBJ1-4; V gene: TRBV30; D gene: -; clone size: once; CDR3 protein: CAWSVPRTDNEKLFF; CDR3 DNA: TGTGCCTGGAGTGTACCTCGGACAGATAATGAAAAACTGTTTTTT
J gene: TRBJ2-1; V gene: TRBV7-6; D gene: -; clone size: few; CDR3 protein: CASSYSRNEQFF; CDR3 DNA: TGTGCCAGCAGTTACTCGAGGAATGAGCAGTTCTTC
J gene: TRBJ1-4; V gene: TRBV29-1; D gene: TRBD1; clone size: -; CDR3 protein: CSGLTGLGEKLFF; CDR3 DNA: TGCAGCGGACTGACAGGGCTCGGTGAAAAACTGTTTTTT
J gene: TRBJ1-1; V gene: TRBV29-1; D gene: TRBD1; clone size: -; CDR3 protein: CSVEAGGRSTEAFF; CDR3 DNA: TGCAGCGTTGAAGCAGGGGGCCGTAGCACTGAAGCTTTCTTT
J gene: TRBJ2-2; V gene: TRBV7-3; D gene: -; clone size: -; CDR3 protein: CASSSGVDTGELFF; CDR3 DNA: TGTGCCAGCAGCTCCGGAGTGGACACCGGGGAGCTGTTTTTT
J gene: TRBJ1-1; V gene: TRBV5-1; D gene: -; clone size: -; CDR3 protein: CASSPGRSNTEAFF; CDR3 DNA: TGCGCCAGCAGCCCGGGGAGATCGAACACTGAAGCTTTCTTT
J gene: TRBJ2-3; V gene: TRBV6-5; D gene: TRBD2; clone size: -; CDR3 protein: CASRRLAGERDTQYF; CDR3 DNA: TGTGCCAGCAGACGACTAGCGGGAGAGCGAGATACGCAGTATTTT
J gene: TRBJ2-1; V gene: TRBV19; D gene: -; clone size: -; CDR3 protein: CASSRGVSGATYNEQFF; CDR3 DNA: TGTGCCAGTAGCAGGGGGGTGTCGGGAGCCACTTACAATGAGCAGTTCTTC
J gene: TRBJ2-7; V gene: TRBV4-1; D gene: TRBD2; clone size: -; CDR3 protein: CASSLSGTSGIGLREQYF; CDR3 DNA: TGCGCCAGCAGCCTATCCGGGACTAGCGGGATCGGACTGCGCGAGCAGTACTTC
J gene: TRBJ1-6; V gene: TRBV6-5; D gene: TRBD1; clone size: -; CDR3 protein: CASRWTGMNSPLHF; CDR3 DNA: TGTGCCAGCAGGTGGACAGGGATGAATTCACCCCTCCACTTT
J gene: TRBJ2-3; V gene: TRBV18; D gene: -; clone size: -; CDR3 protein: CASSPYPLGADTQYF; CDR3 DNA: TGTGCCAGCTCACCATACCCCCTGGGCGCAGATACGCAGTATTTT
J gene: TRBJ1-1; V gene: TRBV2; D gene: -; clone size: -; CDR3 protein: CASSALAGMNTEAFF; CDR3 DNA: TGTGCCAGCAGCGCTTTAGCGGGGATGAACACTGAAGCTTTCTTT
J gene: TRBJ2-2; V gene: TRBV6-1; D gene: TRBD1; clone size: -; CDR3 protein: CASSVTGEGTGELFF; CDR3 DNA: TGTGCCAGCAGTGTGACAGGGGAAGGCACCGGGGAGCTGTTTTTT
J gene: TRBJ2-2; V gene: TRBV18; D gene: -; clone size: -; CDR3 protein: CASSGEVRVLNTGELFF; CDR3 DNA: TGTGCCAGCTCTGGAGAAGTGAGGGTCTTGAACACCGGGGAGCTGTTTTTT
J gene: TRBJ1-1; V gene: TRBV5-8; D gene: -; clone size: -; CDR3 protein: CASSLGRTGDTEAFF; CDR3 DNA: TGTGCCAGCAGCTTGGGGCGAACGGGGGACACTGAAGCTTTCTTT
J gene: TRBJ1-2; V gene: TRBV30; D gene: -; clone size: few; CDR3 protein: CAWSVSLHGYTF; CDR3 DNA: TGTGCCTGGAGTGTTTCCCTCCATGGCTACACCTTC
J gene: TRBJ2-7; V gene: TRBV7-2; D gene: -; clone size: -; CDR3 protein: CASSLVRYEQYF; CDR3 DNA: TGTGCCAGCAGCTTAGTCCGTTACGAGCAGTACTTC
J gene: TRBJ1-1; V gene: TRBV20-1; D gene: -; clone size: -; CDR3 protein: CSAPRGGEAFF; CDR3 DNA: TGCAGTGCCCCCAGGGGCGGTGAAGCTTTCTTT
J gene: TRBJ2-2; V gene: TRBV6-5; D gene: TRBD2; clone size: -; CDR3 protein: CASSYLAGVAGELFF; CDR3 DNA: TGTGCCAGCAGTTACTTAGCGGGAGTTGCCGGGGAGCTGTTTTTT
J gene: TRBJ1-2; V gene: TRBV5-1; D gene: -; clone size: few; CDR3 protein: CASSLDGERGYTF; CDR3 DNA: TGCGCCAGCAGCTTGGACGGAGAACGTGGCTACACCTTC
J gene: TRBJ1-2; V gene: TRBV2; D gene: -; clone size: -; CDR3 protein: CASSEGQAVYGYTF; CDR3 DNA: TGTGCCAGCAGTGAAGGACAGGCCGTCTATGGCTACACCTTC
J gene: TRBJ2-7; V gene: TRBV18; D gene: -; clone size: -; CDR3 protein: CASSPQDSAYEQYF; CDR3 DNA: TGTGCCAGCTCGCCACAGGACAGCGCCTACGAGCAGTACTTC